This TCR beta chain was documented in a study of cytomegalovirus exposure and HLA in healthy donors listed by TCRdb under 2017. Background on the whole study: An earlier analysis of 587 of the donors reported about 300 Gb of sequence data and 95 million to 140 million unique TCR beta sequences obtained from about 200 million T cells. An early release covering roughly 640 HLA-typed donors comprised roughly 300 gigabases of sequencing data and tens of millions of unique TCR sequences. Of the roughly 400 genotyped donors, 65% to 90% fell in the genetic ancestry cluster associated with self-reported Caucasian donors. The study aimed to test whether signatures of past pathogen exposure could be identified by cataloging public T cell receptors. The study profiled the T cell repertoires of 500 to 800 subjects by immunosequencing and related them to cytomegalovirus serostatus. A separate validation cohort of more than 100 different subjects was used in addition to the roughly 670-subject first cohort. High-throughput TCR immunosequencing, statistical association of individual TCRs with disease status, and machine learning were combined to predict cytomegalovirus infection status. A later analysis re-analyzed previously published TCR beta repertoires from 660 or so donors and added high-resolution HLA genotyping to study TCR occurrence patterns. In the later analysis, no new phenotypic data were used to find candidate immune exposures; instead, reliance was placed on TCR beta sequences and their occurrence across donors. To decide whether each TCR beta V gene segment behaved as functional or pseudogenic, an earlier analysis of fewer than 750 of the donors relied on high-throughput TCR beta sequencing. Donor age, sex, ethnicity and CMV serostatus were compiled together with the repertoire data. A later genetic analysis used genome-wide SNP genotypes for about three fifths of the 666 donors, treating that subset as a discovery cohort. All discovery cohort repertoires had been generated using a single sequencing platform. Both class I and class II loci were covered by HLA typing, at four-digit resolution. The number of donors typed differed by locus, with roughly 629-640 for A, B, C, DRB1 and DQB1, over 500 for DQA1, over 600 for DPA1, and around 430 for DPB1. Roughly 5 DR-DQ haplotypes were handled as single units for association and clustering, since linkage in the cohort was strong. Across some 400 genotyped donors of the cohort, an average of approximately 240,000 unique TCR beta nucleotide sequences per donor were sequenced, and roughly 20% of those sequences were non-productive. Findings and caveats that apply to the study as a whole: Compared with equally common non-associated chains, HLA-associated TCR beta chains in a later analysis were more clonally expanded and had lower generation probabilities. Three of the identified cytomegalovirus-associated TCR beta chains were confirmed in vitro to be specific for cytomegalovirus antigens. Specific HLA alleles were associated with 15,000 to 20,000 TCR beta sequences at a false discovery rate of 0.05 in a later analysis. Broadly in line with IMGT annotations, most TCR beta V segments showed up in productive rearrangements about 87% or about 30% of the time in an earlier analysis of under 700 of the donors. Roughly uniform sequencing depth across donors was assumed in presence/absence analyses, although this assumption may not hold. It was suggested by the authors that the approach could potentially be generalized to other disease states and immunological phenotypes. A later analysis found that most CMV-associated TCR beta chains appeared HLA-restricted, with HLA associations seemingly driven largely by CMV exposure. The cohort was sequenced for TCR beta chains only, and without alpha or paired-chain data the features that could be detected were limited. The only immune exposure information available for the cohort was CMV serostatus. Across donors, most TCR sequences were observed very rarely, whereas some public TCRs were present in many individuals. A later analysis reported that several top co-occurrence clusters appeared linked to parvovirus B19, influenza, CMV and Epstein-Barr virus. V-gene and J-gene trimming of TCR beta chains was associated with a missense DCLRE1C variant in a later genetic analysis, and the association was replicated in an independent cohort. Because some donors lacked HLA typing at each locus, the association tests relied only on the typed subset. In both the original and validation cohorts, the classifier was reported to diagnose cytomegalovirus status with high specificity and sensitivity. A further reported finding was that TCR beta sequences accurately predicted the HLA-A and HLA-B alleles for most subjects in the first cohort. According to a later analysis, TCR association rates differed among HLA loci, with DRB1 alleles showing the most associated TCRs and HLA-C alleles showing the fewest. A group of highly shared sequence variants was considered likely to be a technical artifact of the sequencing pipeline. Because the 87-base-pair reads could not distinguish some IMGT-functional V segments, including TRBV6-2 and TRBV6-3, those segments were excluded. Strong co-occurrence of HLA alleles, especially DR and DQ, made assigning TCR associations to individual alleles difficult. Approximately 16 rarely observed V segments, including chromosome 9 orphons, were excluded from the earlier analysis of several hundred of the donors because counts were too low. In a later genetic analysis, fewer N-insertions in productive TCRs were reported among donors in an Asian-associated ancestry cluster than the roughly 670-donor mean. The study gave a list of some 150 TCR beta chains associated with cytomegalovirus. Correlated functional status among segregating V segments might reflect linkage disequilibrium, but an unknown experimental factor could not be ruled out.

The cohort comprised fewer than 750 healthy bone marrow donors. All cohort members were sampled while nominally healthy, although unrecorded immune exposures were likely present. The donor tested CMV seronegative and was one of the 352 seronegative cohort members. A peripheral blood sample was collected from each donor, and TCR beta sequencing was performed on peripheral blood mononuclear cells. Genomic DNA was extracted from the blood cell samples with the Qiagen DNeasy Blood Extraction Kit. The germline V gene (reference sequence) provides CDR1 LNHDA and CDR2 SQIVND. The CDR3 goes from the cysteine to the phenylalanine over 22 residues. Only the CDR3 DNA is retained, 66 bases long and in frame from the first base. Trimming takes 0 bases off V and 1 base off J; junction bases not matched to a gene: 19. Libraries were made using the immunoSEQ multiplex PCR assay. For the multiplex PCR, a mixture combining 60 forward primers for TCR Vbeta segments and 13 reverse primers for TCR Jbeta segments was used. The CDR3 region of rearranged TCR beta genes was amplified from genomic DNA with a multiplex PCR assay. The amplified TCR beta libraries were sequenced on the Illumina HiSeq System as 87-base-pair reads. Regarding the original processing steps: A later analysis tallied roughly 78 million unique TCR beta chains across the 700 or so repertoires, and some 10 million of those chains were shared by two or more donors. To remove PCR and sequencing errors, raw reads were error-corrected and collapsed into unique sequences using a nearest-neighbor algorithm that merged closely related sequences. CDR3 sequences were aligned to IMGT reference sequences to assign V, D and J gene segments. For a sequence to be retained, a match of at least six nucleotides to both a V gene segment and a J gene segment was required. Rearrangements were classified as productive when the CDR3 lacked stop codons and remained in frame with V and J, and all other rearrangements were classified as non-productive. Following IMGT convention, CDR3 was defined as the stretch from the second conserved V-encoded cysteine to the conserved J-encoded phenylalanine. The earlier analysis of 500 to 600 of the donors excluded sequences that lacked an unambiguous match to a single V gene segment. In an earlier analysis of 587 of the donors, a V segment was called functional when productive rearrangements were above 56.7%, and segregating when the standard deviation between donors exceeded 5%. A statistical classification framework was built to diagnose cytomegalovirus status from the catalog of TCR beta chain sequences. In a later analysis, TCR nucleotide sequences were compared against IMGT/GENE-DB human TR gene sequences so that V and J genes could be assigned. Using the TCRdist pipeline, a later analysis assigned CDR3 sequences along with most-parsimonious VDJ recombination scenarios. In a later analysis, every TCR beta chain was defined by the combination of its CDR3 amino acid sequence and its V-gene family, and reads without a unique V-gene family were dropped. As a way to deal with suspected cross-contamination and a sequencing artifact, a later analysis dropped 500 to 700 nucleotide sequences that were highly shared and had low generation probability. A later analysis calculated a clonal expansion index for each public chain from normalized within-repertoire ranks of inferred template counts. A later analysis computed generation probabilities with a VDJ recombination model fitted to out-of-frame rearrangements, and checked the results against IGoR. A later analysis scored TCR-TCR, TCR-HLA and TCR-CMV co-occurrence with hypergeometric tests, applying a repertoire-size bias correction to TCR pairs. False discovery rates were estimated in a later analysis by permuting HLA or CMV assignments 20 times. A later analysis grouped co-occurring TCRs with DBSCAN, adding TCRdist sequence similarity when clustering within HLA-allele-positive subsets. Repertoires with fewer than 30,000 or more than 120,000 public chains, plus five repertoires with anomalous nucleotide sharing, were excluded from co-occurrence clustering. In its TCRdb copy, this immuneACCESS table keeps in-frame sequences only and misses some clones. Where compared with another copy, unresolved V genes explain less than half of these, and the others have no known cause. From that table come the V and J calls and clone size; the DNA was used to work out D and trimming. Recorded for this sample are around 190,000 clones; about four fifths of them occurred a single time. Together, the top ten hold roughly 2.7% of the sample.

As to this clone: There is no known antigen for this receptor. Base-call qualities are not available, and no considerably larger clone is one nucleotide away.

The V and J genes are TRBV19 and TRBJ2-3; 10 bases in between match TRBD2. The sequence was collected from a female donor in good health and CMV-seronegative. The sample consisted of PBMCs. For the CDR3, the sequence is CASSIDSSLLAGYQNRTDTQYF. The bases are TGTGCCAGTAGTATAGATAGTTCCCTACTAGCGGGGTATCAAAATCGCACAGATACGCAGTATTTT. This CDR3, with the reference TRBV19 and TRBJ2-3 proteins standing in past its ends, gives the full variable domain DGGITQSPKYLFRKEGQNVTLSCEQNLNHDAMYWYRQDPGQGLRLIYYSQIVNDFQKGDIAEGYSVSREKKESFPLTVTSAQKNPTAFYLCASSIDSSLLAGYQNRTDTQYFGPGTRLTVL.